This record looks at one T cell receptor beta chain sequence and its context. The antigen remains undetermined. TCRdb keeps only in-frame clones here, not all; method: immunoSEQ multiplex PCR. The sample records 100,000 to 150,000 clones, roughly 88% being singletons. This sample is drawn from a study of T cell responses to AZD1222 COVID-19 vaccine. Across the whole study: Pooled in the analysis were second doses at about 4 or about 12 weeks.

Study-wide results and caveats: An increase in Spike-specific TCR breadth and depth was observed after two AZD1222 doses. Unmutated variant regions are reportedly the target of nearly half of TCRs that are spike-specific.

This CDR3 is 16 amino acids long. The germline V gene encodes CDR1 SGDLS and CDR2 YYNGEE. Deletions cut 0 bases from V and 5 bases from J, with 16 bases between. The sample in question was peripheral blood, obtained on day 0 of AZD1222 vaccination. This receptor was identified in an adult in good health. The chain carries TRBV9 and TRBJ2-3; D could derive from TRBD1 or TRBD2 (5 bases each). The CDR3 DNA sequence: TGTGCCAGCAGCGTAGCATCAGGGAGTCGGGAAGATACGCAGTATTTT. Translated, it gives CASSVASGSREDTQYF.